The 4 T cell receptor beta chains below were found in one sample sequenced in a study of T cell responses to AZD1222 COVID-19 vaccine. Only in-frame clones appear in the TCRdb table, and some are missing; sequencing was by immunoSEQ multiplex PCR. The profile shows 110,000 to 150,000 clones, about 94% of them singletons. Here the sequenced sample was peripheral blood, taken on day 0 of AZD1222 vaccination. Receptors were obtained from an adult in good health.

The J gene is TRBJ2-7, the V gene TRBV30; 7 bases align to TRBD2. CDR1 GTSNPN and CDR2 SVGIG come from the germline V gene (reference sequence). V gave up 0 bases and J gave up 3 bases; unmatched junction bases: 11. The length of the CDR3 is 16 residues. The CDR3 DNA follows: TGTGCCTGGAGTGTTGGATCGGGAGGAGAGGGCTACGAGCAGTACTTC. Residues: CAWSVGSGGEGYEQYF.

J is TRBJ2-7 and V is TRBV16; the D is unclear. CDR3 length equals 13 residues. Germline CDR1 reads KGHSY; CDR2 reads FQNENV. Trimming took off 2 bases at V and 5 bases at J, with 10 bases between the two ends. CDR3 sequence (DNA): TGTGCCAGCAGCCAAACTTCATTCGACGAGCAGTACTTC. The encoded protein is CASSQTSFDEQYF.

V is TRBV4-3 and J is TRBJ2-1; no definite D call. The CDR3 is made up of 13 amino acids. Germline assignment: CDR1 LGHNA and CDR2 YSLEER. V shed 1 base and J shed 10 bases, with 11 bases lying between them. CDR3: CASSQVVGWEQFF. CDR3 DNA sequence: TGCGCCAGCAGCCAAGTCGTCGGTTGGGAGCAGTTCTTC.

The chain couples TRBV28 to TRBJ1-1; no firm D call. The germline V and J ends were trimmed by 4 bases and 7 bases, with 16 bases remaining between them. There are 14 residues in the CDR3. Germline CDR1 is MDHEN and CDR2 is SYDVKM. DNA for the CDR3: TGTGCCAGCAGTTCTATGGACGGGTGGAATGAAGCTTTCTTT. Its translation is CASSSMDGWNEAFF.